A selection of T cell receptor beta chains follows, all from one sample in a study of T cell responses to AZD1222 COVID-19 vaccine. TCRdb's copy holds only in-frame clones and misses some; the assay was immunoSEQ multiplex PCR. The table shows 100,000 to 150,000 clones, with less than 95% occurring only once. The sample in question was peripheral blood, obtained on day 0 of MenACWY control vaccination. Every receptor here comes from an adult in good health. CDR3s include the opening cysteine and the closing phenylalanine or tryptophan. The D gene is left open where the match is weak. Some rows mark clone size as missing; the rest say once, few, many or name a class of expanded clone.

>.|TRBD1|TRBV5-5|TRBJ1-4
TGTGCCAGCAGCTCCAACAGGGGGAGGGATGAAAAACTGTTTTTT
CASSSNRGRDEKLFF
>.|.|TRBV6-5|TRBJ2-7
TGTGCCAGCAGTTCCGCCCGGGAGCAGTACTTC
CASSSAREQYF
>.|TRBD2|TRBV19|TRBJ2-2
TGTGCCAGTAGTATAGGTAGCGGGGGGGCGAACACCGGGGAGCTGTTTTTT
CASSIGSGGANTGELFF
>.|TRBD1|TRBV10-1|TRBJ1-6
TGCGCCAGCAGTGACACCCCACAGGGGACGGATTCACCCCTCCACTTT
CASSDTPQGTDSPLHF
>.|TRBD1|TRBV7-8|TRBJ1-2
TGTGCCAGCAGCCCCAGGGGGCTGGTCTATGGCTACACCTTC
CASSPRGLVYGYTF
>few|TRBD1|TRBV6-5|TRBJ1-5
TGTGCCAGCAGTTCTACCCCGGGACAGGGACTGCCCCAGCATTTT
CASSSTPGQGLPQHF
>.|.|TRBV6-2/TRBV6-3|TRBJ2-2
TGTGCCAGCAGTTACTCGATAAGGTCCACCGGGGAGCTGTTTTTT
CASSYSIRSTGELFF
>.|TRBD2|TRBV6-2/TRBV6-3|TRBJ2-1
TGTGCCAGCAGTTCTCTGCCGGGAGGTGAATTTTACGACAATGAGCAGTTCTTC
CASSSLPGGEFYDNEQFF
>.|.|TRBV7-9|TRBJ1-1
TGTGCCAGCAGCTTAGAACGGTTGAACACTGAAGCTTTCTTT
CASSLERLNTEAFF
>.|.|TRBV5-8|TRBJ1-2
TGTGCCAGCAGCCACAGACAGTCTTACTATGGCTACACCTTC
CASSHRQSYYGYTF
>.|.|TRBV18|TRBJ1-6
TGTGCCAGCTCACCAGCCAGCCTCAATTCACCCCTCCACTTT
CASSPASLNSPLHF
>.|.|TRBV12-3/TRBV12-4|TRBJ2-1
TGTGCCAGCAGTCCCTCAAGTGAGCAGTTCTTC
CASSPSSEQFF
>few|.|TRBV5-6|TRBJ2-1
TGTGCCAGCAGCCCCCAAGGCAGGGGAGGCTACAATGAGCAGTTCTTC
CASSPQGRGGYNEQFF
>few|.|TRBV5-1|TRBJ1-2
TGCGCCAGCAGCTCACAGGTCCCCTCTTATGGCTACACCTTC
CASSSQVPSYGYTF
>.|.|TRBV12-3/TRBV12-4|TRBJ1-5
TGTGCCAGCAGTTTAGGCCTAAATCAGCCCCAGCATTTT
CASSLGLNQPQHF
>.|.|TRBV6-2/TRBV6-3|TRBJ1-5
TGTGCCAGCAGTTACATGCCGGAGGGAGGCCAGCCCCAGCATTTT
CASSYMPEGGQPQHF
>.|TRBD1|TRBV20-1|TRBJ1-4
TGCAGTGCTACAGGGGGTGAAAAACTGTTTTTT
CSATGGEKLFF
>.|.|TRBV19|TRBJ2-6
TGTGCCAGTAGTATAGATCGTCCAGGGCGGTCGTCCTCTGGGGCCAACGTCCTGACTTTC
CASSIDRPGRSSSGANVLTF
>.|.|TRBV14|TRBJ2-1
TGTGCCAGCAGCCAAGCTACACCCTCCTACAATGAGCAGTTCTTC
CASSQATPSYNEQFF
>.|.|TRBV19|TRBJ2-5
TGTGCCAGTAGTATAGATTGGGTCTCACGGACCCAGTACTTC
CASSIDWVSRTQYF
>.|TRBD2|TRBV4-1|TRBJ2-3
TGCGCCAGCAGCCCTAGCGGGGGGGCGACAGATACGCAGTATTTT
CASSPSGGATDTQYF
>.|.|TRBV10-3|TRBJ1-5
TGTGCCATCAGTGAGTCCCTGTTTAGCGGACCATATAGCAATCAGCCCCAGCATTTT
CAISESLFSGPYSNQPQHF
>.|.|TRBV28|TRBJ2-1
TGTGCCAGCAGCGGGTGGAGCTCCTACAATGAGCAGTTCTTC
CASSGWSSYNEQFF
>.|TRBD2|TRBV7-9|TRBJ2-2
TGTGCCAGCAGGTCCGGGACTAGCGGGAGAACGGCCGGGGAGCTGTTTTTT
CASRSGTSGRTAGELFF
>once|TRBD1|TRBV7-8|TRBJ1-2
TGTGCCAGCAGCGCCCGGGACAGGGATATATTATATGGCTACACCTTC
CASSARDRDILYGYTF
>.|.|TRBV5-8|TRBJ1-1
TGTGCCAGCAGCTTATTAAGGACCACTGAAGCTTTCTTT
CASSLLRTTEAFF